The 30 T cell receptor beta chains in this list originate from one sample, sequenced in a study of CD8+ T cells in alopecia areata. After isolation, RNA underwent reverse transcription to generate cDNA as the sequencing template. Produced via immunoSEQ multiplex PCR; TCRdb's table is partial and in-frame only. Counted here are 170,000 or so clones, roughly 64% occurring once; the ten biggest clones make up 10% to 15%. The treatment: oral pan-JAK inhibitor, 5-10 mg twice daily. The material sequenced was CD8+ T cells sorted from blood, taken at week 24, from a patient treated with tofacitinib. Every receptor here comes from a human donor with alopecia areata.

The CDR3 sequence is CASRKRSGGTNTGELFF. The CDR3 nucleotides are TGTGCCAGCAGGAAGAGAAGCGGGGGCACGAACACCGGGGAGCTGTTTTTT. The V call is TRBV2, the J call TRBJ2-2; TRBD2 agrees at 8 bases. Germline V gives CDR1 SNHLY, CDR2 FYNNEI. The CDR3 is 17 amino acids. The ends lost 6 bases at V and 0 bases at J; junction bases unmatched: 9.

CDR3 bases: TGTGCCAGCAGCACCGGGACTAGCGGGGGGAAAACCTACAATGAGCAGTTCTTC. Its translation is CASSTGTSGGKTYNEQFF. V and J are TRBV13 and TRBJ2-1; 15 bases are a match to TRBD2. This CDR3 spans 18 amino acids. Trimming at V came to 5 bases and at J to 2 bases, leaving 7 bases not matched to a gene. Per germline, CDR1 PRHDT and CDR2 FYEKMQ (reference sequence).

CDR3 DNA sequence: TGTGCTAGTGGTTCCCTCTACGAGCAGTACTTC. Translation gives CASGSLYEQYF. This sequence joins TRBV12-5 and TRBJ2-7; D gene ambiguous. This CDR3 contains 11 residues. Germline CDR1 and CDR2: LGHNT and FRNRAP. The germline V and J ends were trimmed by 4 bases and 3 bases, with 4 bases remaining between them.

The chain combines TRBV7-8 with TRBJ2-5; no clear D. The germline V gene encodes CDR1 SGHVS and CDR2 FQNEAQ. V was cut by 8 bases and J by 0 bases, with 10 bases left in between. This CDR3 has 13 amino acids. Here the CDR3 DNA reads TGTGCCAGCGGGTGGATATACCAAGAGACCCAGTACTTC. It encodes CASGWIYQETQYF.

The V and J genes are TRBV18 and TRBJ2-5; D could derive from TRBD1 or TRBD2 (5 bases each). This CDR3 is built from 15 residues. Germline-derived CDR1 and CDR2 are KGHSH and LQKENI. Trimming left V 2 bases short and J 4 bases short, with 14 bases between. CDR3 region: CASSPVWGYRETQYF. CDR3 nucleotide sequence: TGTGCCAGCTCACCAGTATGGGGGTATCGAGAGACCCAGTACTTC. Together with reference TRBV18 and TRBJ2-5, the CDR3 gives the full variable domain: NAGVMQNPRHLVRRRGQEARLRCSPMKGHSHVYWYRQLPEEGLKFMVYLQKENIIDESGMPKERFSAEFPKEGPSILRIQQVVRGDSAAYFCASSPVWGYRETQYFGPGTRLLVL.

This clone appeared a single time. The chain is built from TRBV7-2 and TRBJ2-5; D gene ambiguous. The CDR3 sequence is 14 residues long. V lost 0 bases to trimming and J lost 7 bases, with 12 bases between them. Germline lookup yields CDR1 SGHTA and CDR2 FQGNSA. As DNA, the CDR3 is TGTGCCAGCAGCTTAGCTTTAGACCCGTGGACCCAGTACTTC. Protein: CASSLALDPWTQYF.

The chain has TRBV29-1 and TRBJ2-1; D might be TRBD2 (5 bases). In germline, CDR1 is SQVTM, CDR2 ANQGSEA. Trimming took 3 bases from V and 9 from J, leaving 9 bases between them. The CDR3 extends over 11 amino acids. The CDR3: CSVERRVEQFF. CDR3 coding DNA: TGCAGCGTTGAGAGGCGGGTTGAGCAGTTCTTC.

The chain carries TRBV27 and TRBJ2-3; no reliable D call. The germline V and J ends were trimmed by 2 bases and 2 bases, with 5 bases remaining between them. The CDR3 totals 13 residues. CDR1 MNHEY and CDR2 SMNVEV come from the germline V gene (reference sequence). CDR3 nucleotide sequence: TGTGCCAGCAGTTTACCAGACACAGATACGCAGTATTTT. It codes for CASSLPDTDTQYF.

The chain combines TRBV2 with TRBJ2-7; 10 bases map to TRBD1. CDR3 length equals 14 residues. The V segment lost 4 bases and the J segment 2 bases; nucleotides outside the gene matches: 2. The germline V gene encodes CDR1 SNHLY and CDR2 FYNNEI. CDR3: CASSVGQGTYEQYF. The CDR3 bases are TGTGCCAGCAGTGTGGGACAGGGGACCTACGAGCAGTACTTC.

The chain joins TRBV7-8 to TRBJ2-5, with D maybe TRBD2 (6 bases). The CDR3 is 13 amino acids. Germline CDR1 reads SGHVS; CDR2 reads FQNEAQ. Deletions cut 1 base from V and 7 bases from J, with 10 bases between. The CDR3 is CASSLGVGGTQYF. The DNA of the CDR3 is TGTGCCAGCAGCTTAGGTGTCGGGGGGACCCAGTACTTC.

This chain connects TRBV30 to TRBJ2-5; 8 nucleotides agree with TRBD1. Looked up from germline, CDR1 is GTSNPN and CDR2 is SVGIG (reference sequence). Trimming cost V 1 base and J 4 bases; bases outside gene matches: 8. The CDR3 is made up of 15 amino acids. DNA for the CDR3: TGTGCCTGGAGTGCAAGACAGGGGCTGGCAGAGACCCAGTACTTC. Amino acids: CAWSARQGLAETQYF.

The V and J genes are TRBV7-6 and TRBJ2-4; D is unclear. V was shortened by 2 bases and J by 1 base, with 12 bases between the two germline ends. The CDR3 spans 16 residues. Germline V lookup: CDR1 SGHVS, CDR2 FNYEAQ. CDR3 amino acids: CASSLWAYEAKNIQYF. Here the CDR3 DNA reads TGTGCCAGCAGCTTATGGGCCTATGAGGCCAAAAACATTCAGTACTTC.

V gene TRBV2 combines with J gene TRBJ1-2, with 9 bases aligning to TRBD1. The CDR3 is made up of 12 amino acids. V was clipped by 10 bases and J by 8 bases; unmatched bases: 8. Germline loops: CDR1 SNHLY, CDR2 FYNNEI. CDR3 protein: CATWTGALGYTF. Here the CDR3 DNA reads TGTGCCACCTGGACAGGGGCGCTGGGCTACACCTTC.

This clone was seen a single time. J is TRBJ1-5 and V is TRBV7-6; possible D gene TRBD1, 6 bases. Germline values: CDR1 SGHVS, CDR2 FNYEAQ. The length of the CDR3 is 15 residues. V dropped 8 bases and J dropped 0 bases, with 14 bases sitting between them. The CDR3 reads CASSSGTLSNQPQHF. CDR3 DNA: TGTGCCAGCTCCTCCGGGACACTTAGCAATCAGCCCCAGCATTTT.

Points on this clone: This same CDR3 is encoded by further DNA sequences in the sample. This chain links TRBV27 with TRBJ2-7; D is uncertain. In germline, CDR1 is MNHEY, CDR2 SMNVEV (reference sequence). The CDR3 is made up of 9 amino acids. V lost 8 bases and J 7 bases, leaving 6 bases between the germline ends. CDR3 sequence reads: CASGREQYF. CDR3 DNA sequence: TGTGCCAGCGGCCGGGAGCAGTACTTC.

There are a few counts of this clone. The rearrangement joins TRBV6-5 to TRBJ2-1, with TRBD2 identical over 9 bases. CDR1 and CDR2 from the germline V gene are MNHEY and SVGAGI. V shed 6 bases and J 9 bases; nucleotides not matched to a gene: 9. The CDR3 has 14 residues. The DNA for the CDR3 is TGTGCCAGCAGCCTGGCGGGGGGGCCGGGTGAGCAGTTCTTC. Translating it yields CASSLAGGPGEQFF.

This clone was picked up a small number of times. The chain carries TRBV2 and TRBJ2-7; D is unresolved. The CDR3 runs 10 residues. V dropped 6 bases and J dropped 6 bases, with 6 bases sitting between them. In germline, CDR1 is SNHLY, CDR2 FYNNEI. CDR3 protein: CASRGSEQYF. The CDR3 coding sequence is TGTGCCAGCAGGGGCAGCGAGCAGTACTTC.

The chain recombines TRBV2 with TRBJ2-7; no firm D call. In germline, CDR1 is SNHLY, CDR2 FYNNEI. CDR3 length: 18 amino acids. The V gene lost 4 bases and the J gene lost 4 bases, with 26 bases spanning the gap. The CDR3 DNA reads TGTGCCAGCAGTGGGGATCCGGGCCCCACGTCGGCGAGATACGAGCAGTACTTC. Translation gives CASSGDPGPTSARYEQYF.

The rearrangement joins TRBV6-1 to TRBJ1-2; maybe TRBD1 (5 bases). This CDR3 comprises 14 residues. Germline V gene sequence: CDR1 MNHNS, CDR2 SASEGT. Trimming cost V 6 bases and J 4 bases, with 15 bases left between them. The CDR3 is CASRPGPVGYGYTF. CDR3 nucleotide sequence: TGTGCCAGCAGGCCGGGGCCGGTGGGCTATGGCTACACCTTC.

In its sample, this clone was seen a few times. The chain links TRBV9 to TRBJ2-4; D unresolved. This CDR3 contains 15 residues. The V and J ends lost 0 bases and 1 base respectively, with 8 bases between them. Per germline, CDR1 SGDLS and CDR2 YYNGEE. CDR3 loop: CASSVDGSAKNIQYF. Written as DNA, the CDR3 is TGTGCCAGCAGCGTAGATGGCTCGGCCAAAAACATTCAGTACTTC.

This chain uses TRBV27 with TRBJ1-2, with D tentatively TRBD1 (5 bases). This CDR3 spans 13 amino acids. The germline CDR1 and CDR2 sequences are MNHEY and SMNVEV (reference sequence). With 3 bases removed from V and 7 bases from J, the gap between germline ends came to 12 bases. The CDR3 spells CASSLAREGGYTF. The CDR3 DNA sequence: TGTGCCAGCAGTTTGGCCAGGGAGGGTGGCTACACCTTC.

The V gene is TRBV27, the J gene TRBJ1-2; TRBD1 matches 10 bases. Germline CDR1 reads MNHEY; CDR2 reads SMNVEV (reference sequence). The trim removed 5 bases at V and 7 bases at J, leaving 7 bases unmatched. CDR3 length: 14 residues. The CDR3, as DNA: TGTGCCAGCAGTATAGGGACAGGGGTTCCTGGCTACACCTTC. It codes for CASSIGTGVPGYTF.

This chain connects TRBV9 to TRBJ1-1; 7 bases are a match to TRBD1. The CDR3 is made up of 13 amino acids. Germline V gene lookup returns CDR1 SGDLS and CDR2 YYNGEE. J lost 5 bases, V lost 3 bases, and 4 bases had no gene match. The CDR3: CASSGQGRTEAFF. The DNA for the CDR3 is TGTGCCAGCAGCGGACAGGGTAGGACTGAAGCTTTCTTT.

This chain uses TRBV5-6 with TRBJ2-7; D might be TRBD2 (6 bases). Germline loops: CDR1 SGHDT, CDR2 YYEEEE. The CDR3 is made up of 14 amino acids. The germline V and J ends were trimmed by 2 bases and 2 bases, with 11 bases remaining between them. The CDR3 spells CASSFGTPAYEQYF. The CDR3 nucleotides are TGTGCCAGCAGCTTCGGGACTCCCGCCTACGAGCAGTACTTC.

This clone was found once. This chain connects TRBV14 to TRBJ1-2; 7 bases fit TRBD1. The CDR3 spans 13 residues. The germline V gene encodes CDR1 SGHDN and CDR2 FVKESK. V shed 6 bases, J shed 2 bases, and the junction held 3 bases outside the gene matches. The CDR3 DNA reads as TGTGCCAGCAGGTCACAGGGGAACTATGGCTACACCTTC. It is translated as CASRSQGNYGYTF. Filled out from reference TRBV14 and TRBJ1-2, the complete variable domain reads EAGVTQFPSHSVIEKGQTVTLRCDPISGHDNLYWYRRVMGKEIKFLLHFVKESKQDESGMPNNRFLAERTGGTYSTLKVQPAELEDSGVYFCASRSQGNYGYTFGSGTRLTVV.

J is TRBJ2-1 and V is TRBV30, with a tentative D call TRBD1 (5 bases). Germline V CDR1 and CDR2: GTSNPN, SVGIG (reference sequence). The CDR3 is made up of 11 amino acids. Trimming shortened V by 1 base and J by 9 bases, and 7 bases separated the two germline ends. CDR3 protein: CAWSAGSEQFF. CDR3 nucleotide sequence: TGTGCCTGGAGTGCAGGGTCTGAGCAGTTCTTC.

The rearrangement links TRBV5-1 to TRBJ2-7; D might be TRBD1 (5 bases). This CDR3 has 16 amino acids. V lost 2 bases to trimming and J lost 2 bases, with 17 bases between them. The V gene's germline CDR1 is SGHRS and CDR2 YFSETQ. The CDR3 spells CASSFGQDGSTYEQYF. The CDR3 DNA sequence: TGCGCCAGCAGCTTTGGACAAGACGGCAGCACCTACGAGCAGTACTTC.

This clone was seen a handful of times. This chain connects TRBV9 to TRBJ2-1, with D possibly TRBD1 on 6 matching bases. Trimming cost V 2 bases and J 4 bases, with 16 bases left between them. This CDR3 region has 16 residues. Germline lookup yields CDR1 SGDLS and CDR2 YYNGEE. For the CDR3, the DNA is TGTGCCAGCAGCGTCCTCCCCGACGACAGGTACAATGAGCAGTTCTTC. Its protein is CASSVLPDDRYNEQFF.

This clone occurred once. The chain is built from TRBV5-1 and TRBJ2-1; D remains unclear. The CDR3 covers 13 residues. Germline lookup yields CDR1 SGHRS and CDR2 YFSETQ. The V gene lost 1 base and the J gene lost 8 bases, with 10 bases spanning the gap. CDR3 amino acids: CASSLTWRYEQFF. The CDR3 bases are TGCGCCAGCAGCTTGACTTGGCGTTATGAGCAGTTCTTC. The full variable domain, with the rest looked up from reference TRBV5-1 and TRBJ2-1, is KAGVTQTPRYLIKTRGQQVTLSCSPISGHRSVSWYQQTPGQGLQFLFEYFSETQRNKGNFPGRFSGRQFSNSRSEMNVSTLELGDSALYLCASSLTWRYEQFFGPGTRLTVL.

This clone was seen a handful of times. This chain links TRBV5-6 with TRBJ1-2; TRBD1 might be the D (5 bases). Germline CDR1 SGHDT, CDR2 YYEEEE. The CDR3 has 13 residues. The V end lost 5 bases, the J end lost 8 bases, and 16 bases lay between the germline ends. CDR3 sequence: CASSHGTDEGYTF. Here the CDR3 DNA reads TGTGCCAGCAGTCACGGGACTGACGAAGGCTACACCTTC.